This TCR beta chain was recovered during a study of blood T cell repertoires in COVID-19. Study-wide background: Researchers got acute and convalescent COVID-19 samples from the United States, Italy and Spain. Nucleic acid was either cDNA or gDNA, and it came from T cells, B-cell-depleted T cells, or PBMCs.

Authors' analysis steps: Amplification from reference gene primers served as the basis for estimated nucleated cell counts. Some clones are missing from TCRdb's copy, which holds only in-frame ones; the method was immunoSEQ multiplex PCR. V and J calls and clone size are given by that table; D and trimming were obtained from the DNA. The top ten clones hold roughly 7% of a sample with 240,000 or so clones, around 90% of them seen once. Trimming removed 4 bases from V and 8 bases from J; junction bases left unmatched: 17. CDR3 length: 20 amino acids. Germline values: CDR1 LGHDT, CDR2 YNNKEL (reference sequence).

The rearrangement links TRBV3-1 (or the pseudogene TRBV3-2) to TRBJ2-1, with 16 bases fitting TRBD2. The sequenced sample was peripheral blood. The TCR comes from a man aged 60 to 75 who had recovered from COVID-19. The DNA of the CDR3 is TGTGCCAGCAGCCCACTCCTTGGGACTAGCGGGGGGGCCAGGGTGTATGAGCAGTTCTTC. This gives the protein CASSPLLGTSGGARVYEQFF.